This entry lists 4 T cell receptor beta chains sequenced from one sample in a study of T cell changes during pregnancy in multiple sclerosis. Sequenced by immunoSEQ multiplex PCR; TCRdb stores in-frame clones only, minus some. The table lists 18,000 or so clones, 87% of them singletons, with roughly 14% in the top ten. Sequenced material: CD8+ T cells from peripheral blood mononuclear cells, taken in the third trimester of pregnancy. All receptors derive from a female donor in good health, enrolled as a control in a pregnancy study.

The chain recombines TRBV6-4 with TRBJ2-1, with 11 bases fitting TRBD2. In germline, CDR1 is MRHNA, CDR2 SNTAGT. The V gene end was trimmed by 3 bases and the J gene end by 5 bases; junction bases not matched to a gene: 3. The CDR3 consists of 15 residues. The CDR3 DNA reads as TGTGCCAGCAGTGAGGGGACTAGCGGAGACAATGAGCAGTTCTTC. This sequence encodes CASSEGTSGDNEQFF.

This chain links TRBV27 with TRBJ2-1; D is undetermined. CDR1 is MNHEY, CDR2 SMNVEV, per germline (reference sequence). V lost 0 bases to trimming and J lost 3 bases, with 6 bases between them. The length of the CDR3 is 14 residues. This chain's CDR3 is CASSLSAIYNEQFF. DNA for the CDR3: TGTGCCAGCAGTTTATCCGCGATCTACAATGAGCAGTTCTTC.

This clone occurred once. This chain uses TRBV6-1 with TRBJ1-4; D gene ambiguous. CDR3 length: 12 amino acids. The V gene's germline CDR1 is MNHNS and CDR2 SASEGT. V lost 5 bases and J 9 bases, leaving 10 bases between the germline ends. This CDR3 reads CASSSMRQKLFF. CDR3 DNA sequence: TGTGCCAGCAGTTCCATGCGGCAAAAACTGTTTTTT.

The rearrangement joins TRBV27 to TRBJ1-5; D is undetermined. CDR1 and CDR2 from the germline V gene are MNHEY and SMNVEV (reference sequence). Trimming removed 5 bases from V and 14 bases from J, with 22 bases in between. CDR3 length: 14 residues. In DNA, the CDR3 is TGTGCCAGCAGTCTACAGCCATCGACAAATTTGAAGCATTTT. Protein: CASSLQPSTNLKHF.